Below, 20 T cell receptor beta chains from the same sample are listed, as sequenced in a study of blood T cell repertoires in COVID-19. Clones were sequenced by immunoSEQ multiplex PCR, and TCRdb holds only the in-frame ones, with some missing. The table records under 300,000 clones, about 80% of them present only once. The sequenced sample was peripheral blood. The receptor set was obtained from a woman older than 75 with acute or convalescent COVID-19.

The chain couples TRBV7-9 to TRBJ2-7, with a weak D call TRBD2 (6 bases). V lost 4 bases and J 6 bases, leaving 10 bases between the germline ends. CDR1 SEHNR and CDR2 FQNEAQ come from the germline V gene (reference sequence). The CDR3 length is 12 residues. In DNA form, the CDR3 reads TGTGCCAGCAGCTCCCCCGGGGGCGAGCAGTACTTC. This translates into CASSSPGGEQYF.

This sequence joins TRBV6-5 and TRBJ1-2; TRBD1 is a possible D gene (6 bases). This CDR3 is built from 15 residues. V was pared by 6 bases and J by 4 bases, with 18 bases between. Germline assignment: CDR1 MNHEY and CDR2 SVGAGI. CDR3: CASSSPGTSLYGYTF. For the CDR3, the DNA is TGTGCCAGCAGCTCCCCTGGGACAAGCCTCTATGGCTACACCTTC.

This CDR3 is CASSSRQGANYGYTF. CDR3 sequence (DNA): TGTGCCAGTAGTAGCAGACAGGGAGCTAACTATGGCTACACCTTC. J is TRBJ1-2 and V is TRBV19, with 7 bases lining up with TRBD1. The junction had 5 bases not matched to a gene; V was cut back by 4 bases and J by 0 bases. The germline CDR1 and CDR2 sequences are LNHDA and SQIVND (reference sequence). This CDR3 has 15 residues.

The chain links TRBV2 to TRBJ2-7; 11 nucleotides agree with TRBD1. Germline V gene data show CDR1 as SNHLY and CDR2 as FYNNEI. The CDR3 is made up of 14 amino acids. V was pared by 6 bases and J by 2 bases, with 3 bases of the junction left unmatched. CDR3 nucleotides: TGTGCCAGCAGATGGACAGGGGGCACCTACGAGCAGTACTTC. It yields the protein CASRWTGGTYEQYF.

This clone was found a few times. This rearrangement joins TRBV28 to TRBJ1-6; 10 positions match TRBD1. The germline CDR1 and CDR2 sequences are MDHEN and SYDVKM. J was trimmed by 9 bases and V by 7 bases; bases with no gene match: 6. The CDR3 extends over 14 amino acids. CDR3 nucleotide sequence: TGTGCCAGCATACGGGACAGGGGCGGTTCACCCCTCCACTTT. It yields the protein CASIRDRGGSPLHF.

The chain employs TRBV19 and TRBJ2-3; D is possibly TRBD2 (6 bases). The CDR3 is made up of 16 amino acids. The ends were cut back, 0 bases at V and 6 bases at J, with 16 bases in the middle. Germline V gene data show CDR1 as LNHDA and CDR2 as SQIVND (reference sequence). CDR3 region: CASSIEAGPPEDTQYF. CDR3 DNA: TGTGCCAGTAGTATAGAGGCGGGGCCCCCCGAGGATACGCAGTATTTT.

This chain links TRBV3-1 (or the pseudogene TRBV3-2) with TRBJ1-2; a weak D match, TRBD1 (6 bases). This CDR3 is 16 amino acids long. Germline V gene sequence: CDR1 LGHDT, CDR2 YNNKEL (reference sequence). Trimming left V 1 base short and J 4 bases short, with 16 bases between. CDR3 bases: TGTGCCAGCAGCCAAGCAGTCCCAGGGGATCCCTATGGCTACACCTTC. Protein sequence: CASSQAVPGDPYGYTF.

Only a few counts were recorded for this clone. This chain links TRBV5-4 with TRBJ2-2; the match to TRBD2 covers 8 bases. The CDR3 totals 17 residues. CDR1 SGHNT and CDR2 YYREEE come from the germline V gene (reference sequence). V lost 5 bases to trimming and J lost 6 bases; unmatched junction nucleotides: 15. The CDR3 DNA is TGTGCCAGCAGATGGGGCGGTGCGGGGGGCCGGGCCGGGGAGCTGTTTTTT. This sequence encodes CASRWGGAGGRAGELFF. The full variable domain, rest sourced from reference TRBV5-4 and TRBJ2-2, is ETGVTQSPTHLIKTRGQQVTLRCSSQSGHNTVSWYQQALGQGPQFIFQYYREEENGRGNFPPRFSGLQFPNYSSELNVNALELDDSALYLCASRWGGAGGRAGELFFGEGSRLTVL.

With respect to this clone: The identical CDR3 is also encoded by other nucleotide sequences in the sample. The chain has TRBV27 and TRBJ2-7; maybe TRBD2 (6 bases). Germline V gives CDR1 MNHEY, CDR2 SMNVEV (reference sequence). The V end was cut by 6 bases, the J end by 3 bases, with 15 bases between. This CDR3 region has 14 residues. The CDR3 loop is CASSPRTGGYEQYF. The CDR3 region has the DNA TGTGCCAGCAGCCCCCGGACCGGGGGCTACGAGCAGTACTTC.

For the CDR3, the DNA is TGTGCCAGCAGCCAGTGGGGACATGACTCTGGAAACACCATATATTTT. Amino acid sequence: CASSQWGHDSGNTIYF. This chain links TRBV3-1 (or the pseudogene TRBV3-2) with TRBJ1-3; D might be TRBD1 (6 bases). The CDR3 has 16 amino acids. Germline CDR1 is LGHDT and CDR2 is YNNKEL (reference sequence). The ends were cut back, 3 bases at V and 0 bases at J, with 12 bases in the middle.

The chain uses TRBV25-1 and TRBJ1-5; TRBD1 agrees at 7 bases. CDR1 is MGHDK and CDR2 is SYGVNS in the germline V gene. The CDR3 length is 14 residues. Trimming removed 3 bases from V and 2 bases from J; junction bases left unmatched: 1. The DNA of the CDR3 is TGTGCCAGCAGTGACGGGACAGGCAATCAGCCCCAGCATTTT. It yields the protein CASSDGTGNQPQHF.

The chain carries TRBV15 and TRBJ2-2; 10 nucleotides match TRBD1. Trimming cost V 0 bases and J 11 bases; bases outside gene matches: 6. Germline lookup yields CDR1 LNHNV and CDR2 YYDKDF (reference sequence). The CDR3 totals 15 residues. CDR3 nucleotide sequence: TGTGCCACCAGCAGAGAGGGACAGGGGACCTCCGAGCTGTTTTTT. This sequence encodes CATSREGQGTSELFF.

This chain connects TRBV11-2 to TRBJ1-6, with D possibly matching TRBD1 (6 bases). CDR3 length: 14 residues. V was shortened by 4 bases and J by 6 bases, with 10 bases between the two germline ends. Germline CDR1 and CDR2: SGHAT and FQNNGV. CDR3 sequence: CASSYGTLNSPLHF. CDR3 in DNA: TGTGCCAGCAGCTACGGGACACTTAATTCACCCCTCCACTTT. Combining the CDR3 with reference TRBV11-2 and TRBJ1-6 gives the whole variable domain EAGVAQSPRYKIIEKRQSVAFWCNPISGHATLYWYQQILGQGPKLLIQFQNNGVVDDSQLPKDRFSAERLKGVDSTLKIQPAKLEDSAVYLCASSYGTLNSPLHFGNGTRLTVT.

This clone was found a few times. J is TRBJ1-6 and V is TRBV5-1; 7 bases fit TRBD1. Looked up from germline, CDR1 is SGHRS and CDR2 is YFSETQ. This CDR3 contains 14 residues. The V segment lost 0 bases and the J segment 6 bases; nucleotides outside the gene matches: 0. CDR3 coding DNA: TGCGCCAGCAGCTTGGGGGACAGTAATTCACCCCTCCACTTT. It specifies CASSLGDSNSPLHF.

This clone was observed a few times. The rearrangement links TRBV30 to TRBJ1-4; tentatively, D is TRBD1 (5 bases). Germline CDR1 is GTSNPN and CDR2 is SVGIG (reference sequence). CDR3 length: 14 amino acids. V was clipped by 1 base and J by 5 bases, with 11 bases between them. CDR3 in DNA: TGTGCCTGGAGTGCAGGGTTGGCGAATGAAAAACTGTTTTTT. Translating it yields CAWSAGLANEKLFF.

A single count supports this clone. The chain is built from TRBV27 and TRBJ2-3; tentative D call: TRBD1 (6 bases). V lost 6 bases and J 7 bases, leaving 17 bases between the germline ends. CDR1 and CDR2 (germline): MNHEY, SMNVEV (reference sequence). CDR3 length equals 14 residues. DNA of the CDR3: TGTGCCAGCAGCCTAGAAACAGGGTTTAATACGCAGTATTTT. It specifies CASSLETGFNTQYF.

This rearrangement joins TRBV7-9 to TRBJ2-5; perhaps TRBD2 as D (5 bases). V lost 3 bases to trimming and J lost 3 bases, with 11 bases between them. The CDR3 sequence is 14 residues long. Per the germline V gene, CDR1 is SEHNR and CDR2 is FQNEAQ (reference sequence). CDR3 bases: TGTGCCAGCAGCTTCGGGAACTCCAAAGAGACCCAGTACTTC. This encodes CASSFGNSKETQYF.

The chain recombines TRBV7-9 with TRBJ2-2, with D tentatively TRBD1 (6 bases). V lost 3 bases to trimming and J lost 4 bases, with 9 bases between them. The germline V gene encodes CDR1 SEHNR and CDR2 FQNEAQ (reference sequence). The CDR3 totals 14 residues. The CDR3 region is CASSFTGSTGELFF. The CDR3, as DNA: TGTGCCAGCAGCTTTACAGGGTCCACCGGGGAGCTGTTTTTT. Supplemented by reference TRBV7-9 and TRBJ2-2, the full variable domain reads DTGVSQNPRHKITKRGQNVTFRCDPISEHNRLYWYRQTLGQGPEFLTYFQNEAQLEKSRLLSDRFSAERPKGSFSTLEIQRTEQGDSAMYLCASSFTGSTGELFFGEGSRLTVL.

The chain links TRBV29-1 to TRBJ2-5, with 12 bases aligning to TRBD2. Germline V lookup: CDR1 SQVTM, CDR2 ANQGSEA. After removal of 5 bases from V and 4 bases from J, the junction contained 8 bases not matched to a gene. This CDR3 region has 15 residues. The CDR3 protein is CSVIASGGATETQYF. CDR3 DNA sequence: TGCAGCGTTATTGCTAGCGGGGGGGCGACAGAGACCCAGTACTTC. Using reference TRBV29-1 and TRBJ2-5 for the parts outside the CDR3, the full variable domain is SAVISQKPSRDICQRGTSLTIQCQVDSQVTMMFWYRQQPGQSLTLIATANQGSEATYESGFVIDKFPISRPNLTFSTLTVSNMSPEDSSIYLCSVIASGGATETQYFGPGTRLLVL.

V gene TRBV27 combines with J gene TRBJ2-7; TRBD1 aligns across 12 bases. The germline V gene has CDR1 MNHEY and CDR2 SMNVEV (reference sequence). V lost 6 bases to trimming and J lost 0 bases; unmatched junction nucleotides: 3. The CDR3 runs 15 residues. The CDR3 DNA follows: TGTGCCAGCAGCCCGGGACAGGGGGCCTCCTACGAGCAGTACTTC. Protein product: CASSPGQGASYEQYF.